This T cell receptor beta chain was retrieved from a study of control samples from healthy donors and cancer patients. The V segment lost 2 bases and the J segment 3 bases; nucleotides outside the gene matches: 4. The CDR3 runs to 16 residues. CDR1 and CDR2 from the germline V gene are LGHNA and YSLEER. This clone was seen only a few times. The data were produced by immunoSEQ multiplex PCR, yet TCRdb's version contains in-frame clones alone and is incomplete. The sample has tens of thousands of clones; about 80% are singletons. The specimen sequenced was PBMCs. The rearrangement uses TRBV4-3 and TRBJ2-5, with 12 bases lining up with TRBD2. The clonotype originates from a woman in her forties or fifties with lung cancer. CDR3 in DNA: TGCGCCAGCAGCCAAATCCTAGCGGGGGGGAAAGAGACCCAGTACTTC. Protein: CASSQILAGGKETQYF.